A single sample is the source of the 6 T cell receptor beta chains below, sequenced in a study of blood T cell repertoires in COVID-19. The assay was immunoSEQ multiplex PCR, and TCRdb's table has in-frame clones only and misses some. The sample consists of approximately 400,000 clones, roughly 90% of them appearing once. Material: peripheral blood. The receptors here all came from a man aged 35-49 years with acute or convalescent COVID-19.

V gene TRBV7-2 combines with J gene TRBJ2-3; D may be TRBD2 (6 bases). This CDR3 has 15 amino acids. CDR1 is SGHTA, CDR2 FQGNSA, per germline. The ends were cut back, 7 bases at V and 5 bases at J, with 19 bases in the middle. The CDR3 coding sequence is TGTGCCAGCACCGGAGGGACGGGGTGGGTAGATACGCAGTATTTT. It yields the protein CASTGGTGWVDTQYF.

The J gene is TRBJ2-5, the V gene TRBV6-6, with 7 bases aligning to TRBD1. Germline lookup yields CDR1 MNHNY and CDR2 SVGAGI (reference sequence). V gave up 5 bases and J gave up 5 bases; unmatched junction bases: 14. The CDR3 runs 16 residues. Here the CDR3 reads CASSLTQNRGRETQYF. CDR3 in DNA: TGTGCCAGCAGTCTCACCCAGAACAGGGGTCGGGAGACCCAGTACTTC.

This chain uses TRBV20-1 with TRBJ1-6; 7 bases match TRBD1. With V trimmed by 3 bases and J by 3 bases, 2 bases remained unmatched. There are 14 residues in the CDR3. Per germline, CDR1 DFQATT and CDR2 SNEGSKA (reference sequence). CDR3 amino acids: CSASRGLYNSPLHF. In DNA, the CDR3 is TGCAGTGCTAGTAGGGGGCTCTATAATTCACCCCTCCACTTT.

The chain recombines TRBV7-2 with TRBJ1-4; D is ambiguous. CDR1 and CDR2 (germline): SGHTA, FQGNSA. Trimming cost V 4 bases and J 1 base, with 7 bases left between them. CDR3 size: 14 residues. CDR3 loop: CASSYQKTNEKLFF. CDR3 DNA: TGTGCCAGCAGCTATCAGAAAACTAATGAAAAACTGTTTTTT.

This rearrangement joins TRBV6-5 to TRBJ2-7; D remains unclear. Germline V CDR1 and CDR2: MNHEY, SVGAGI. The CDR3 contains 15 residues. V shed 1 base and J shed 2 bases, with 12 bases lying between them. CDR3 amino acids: CASSYLSGQAYEQYF. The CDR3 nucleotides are TGTGCCAGCAGTTACTTATCTGGGCAGGCCTACGAGCAGTACTTC.

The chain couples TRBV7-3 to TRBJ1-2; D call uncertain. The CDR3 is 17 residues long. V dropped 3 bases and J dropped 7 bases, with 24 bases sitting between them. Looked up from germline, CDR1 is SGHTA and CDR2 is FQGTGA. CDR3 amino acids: CASSFSVRESISSGYTF. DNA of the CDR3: TGTGCCAGCAGCTTCTCGGTCCGAGAGAGCATCTCGTCTGGCTACACCTTC.